This is a list of T cell receptor beta chains from one sample in a study of Ad26.COV2.S vaccination and SARS-CoV-2 variants. TCRdb keeps only in-frame clones here, not all; method: immunoSEQ multiplex PCR. The table lists just over 350,000 clones, about 85% of them singletons. The specimen comprised peripheral blood, sampled in a trial of Ad26.COV2.S vaccine versus placebo. These receptor sequences come from a person aged 18-65 years who received the Ad26.COV2.S COVID-19 vaccine or a placebo. Both conserved end residues are part of each CDR3. Fields, in order: clone size, CDR3 length, D gene, J gene, V gene, CDR3 protein. A D gene is named only where the DNA matches it firmly. Not all rows give a size; the values are once, few, many and, for expanded clones, a class.

abundance: -
len: 15
d_gene: TRBD1
j_gene: TRBJ2-5
v_gene: TRBV10-3
CDR3aa: CAISESPDRDETQYF

abundance: -
len: 17
d_gene: TRBD1
j_gene: TRBJ2-1
v_gene: TRBV27
CDR3aa: CASSLRGGEFYLNEQFF

abundance: few
len: 13
d_gene: -
j_gene: TRBJ2-7
v_gene: TRBV12-3/TRBV12-4
CDR3aa: CASAGSLSYEQYF

abundance: -
len: 13
d_gene: TRBD1
j_gene: TRBJ1-2
v_gene: TRBV19
CDR3aa: CASGAGTGDGYTF

abundance: -
len: 14
d_gene: TRBD1
j_gene: TRBJ1-5
v_gene: TRBV27
CDR3aa: CASSRDRGDQPQHF

abundance: -
len: 12
d_gene: TRBD1
j_gene: TRBJ1-5
v_gene: TRBV28
CDR3aa: CASGTGAEPQHF

abundance: -
len: 14
d_gene: TRBD2
j_gene: TRBJ2-2
v_gene: TRBV5-1
CDR3aa: CASKAGGNTGELFF

abundance: once
len: 14
d_gene: -
j_gene: TRBJ1-1
v_gene: TRBV11-2
CDR3aa: CASSLGWGNTEAFF

abundance: -
len: 14
d_gene: TRBD2
j_gene: TRBJ2-4
v_gene: TRBV7-2
CDR3aa: CASSLDPGGNIQYF

abundance: -
len: 14
d_gene: TRBD1
j_gene: TRBJ2-7
v_gene: TRBV4-1
CDR3aa: CASSQWTGGDEQYF

abundance: -
len: 15
d_gene: -
j_gene: TRBJ1-5
v_gene: TRBV4-1
CDR3aa: CASSQEGRGIQPQHF

abundance: -
len: 14
d_gene: -
j_gene: TRBJ2-2
v_gene: TRBV12-5
CDR3aa: CASGFRGADGELFF

abundance: -
len: 15
d_gene: -
j_gene: TRBJ2-2
v_gene: TRBV6-4
CDR3aa: CASRQDGGRTGELFF

abundance: -
len: 16
d_gene: TRBD1
j_gene: TRBJ2-3
v_gene: TRBV3-1/TRBV3-2
CDR3aa: CASSKGPGQVTDTQYF

abundance: -
len: 14
d_gene: -
j_gene: TRBJ2-1
v_gene: TRBV4-3
CDR3aa: CASSQDRGMYEQFF

abundance: -
len: 14
d_gene: -
j_gene: TRBJ2-1
v_gene: TRBV6-6
CDR3aa: CASSYDTAYNEQFF

abundance: once
len: 15
d_gene: -
j_gene: TRBJ2-5
v_gene: TRBV24-1
CDR3aa: CATSPGRATLETQYF

abundance: once
len: 16
d_gene: -
j_gene: TRBJ2-1
v_gene: TRBV9
CDR3aa: CASSGRLGSIGHEQFF

abundance: few
len: 16
d_gene: -
j_gene: TRBJ1-5
v_gene: TRBV11-2
CDR3aa: CASSLGGKESNQPQHF

abundance: -
len: 15
d_gene: -
j_gene: TRBJ2-1
v_gene: TRBV18
CDR3aa: CASSPPTATGGREFF

abundance: -
len: 17
d_gene: TRBD1
j_gene: TRBJ2-5
v_gene: TRBV5-5
CDR3aa: CASSRTGVGEVQETQYF

abundance: -
len: 12
d_gene: -
j_gene: TRBJ2-7
v_gene: TRBV29-1
CDR3aa: CSAARGSYEQYF

abundance: -
len: 14
d_gene: TRBD1
j_gene: TRBJ2-7
v_gene: TRBV27
CDR3aa: CASKRDREFSEQYF

abundance: -
len: 15
d_gene: TRBD1
j_gene: TRBJ2-3
v_gene: TRBV7-2
CDR3aa: CASSLGTGRADTQYF

abundance: -
len: 13
d_gene: -
j_gene: TRBJ2-7
v_gene: TRBV5-1
CDR3aa: CASSFGVSYEQYF

abundance: -
len: 16
d_gene: TRBD2
j_gene: TRBJ2-1
v_gene: TRBV4-1
CDR3aa: CASSPRVTSGVNEQFF

abundance: -
len: 15
d_gene: -
j_gene: TRBJ2-3
v_gene: TRBV5-1
CDR3aa: CASSATVYNTDTQYF

abundance: -
len: 15
d_gene: -
j_gene: TRBJ1-4
v_gene: TRBV5-1
CDR3aa: CASSETAATNEKLFF

abundance: few
len: 12
d_gene: TRBD1
j_gene: TRBJ1-4
v_gene: TRBV7-9
CDR3aa: CASGQGGEKLFF

abundance: -
len: 16
d_gene: TRBD1
j_gene: TRBJ2-7
v_gene: TRBV4-1
CDR3aa: CASSPSPGQGISEQYF

abundance: -
len: 14
d_gene: -
j_gene: TRBJ2-3
v_gene: TRBV15
CDR3aa: CATSRPPLVDTQYF

abundance: -
len: 14
d_gene: -
j_gene: TRBJ2-5
v_gene: TRBV6-5
CDR3aa: CASRPDYVSETQYF

abundance: -
len: 18
d_gene: -
j_gene: TRBJ1-2
v_gene: TRBV19
CDR3aa: CASTPAPPGRSSNYGYTF

abundance: once
len: 19
d_gene: -
j_gene: TRBJ2-1
v_gene: TRBV6-2/TRBV6-3
CDR3aa: CASSPGRSQKPQRYNEQFF

abundance: -
len: 14
d_gene: -
j_gene: TRBJ2-5
v_gene: TRBV5-1
CDR3aa: CASSLEAGRETQYF

abundance: -
len: 13
d_gene: -
j_gene: TRBJ2-7
v_gene: TRBV5-1
CDR3aa: CASSLVQGYEQYF